The clone carrying this T cell receptor beta chain was counted at least ten times. Its antigen remains unidentified. Other autoimmune disease, uncontrolled infection, pregnancy and lactation led to exclusion. Amplification of TCR beta CDR3 regions used RNA transcripts. Second-round multiplex PCR came after a first-round RT-PCR that employed HTBI primers. TCRdb reprocessed the multiplex PCR reads via MiXCR and lists one record per CDR3 protein. This table holds hundreds of thousands of distinct CDR3 sequences, around 50% found once. This sample is part of a study of Graves' ophthalmopathy and Graves' hyperthyroidism. Notes on the study in general: Blood also contained most of the expanded thyroid clonotypes above 0.001 frequency. Ophthalmopathy progression cases were predicted by the model with roughly 70% sensitivity and roughly 72% specificity.

This CDR3 comprises 13 residues. The V end lost 3 bases, the J end lost 7 bases, and 10 bases lay between the germline ends. Germline V gene data show CDR1 as SNHLY and CDR2 as FYNNEI. Sequences were obtained from peripheral blood. This chain connects TRBV2 to TRBJ1-5; D gene unclear. This sequence originates from an adult man with Graves' ophthalmopathy. CDR3 region: CASSETGHQPQHF. The CDR3 DNA reads as TGTGCCAGCAGTGAGACCGGGCACCAGCCCCAGCATTTT.